The following is a T cell receptor beta chain sequence with its context. It lacks a known antigen. It has no much larger one-base neighbor in the sample; base qualities were not kept. The CDR3 goes from the cysteine to the phenylalanine over 13 residues. Only CDR3 DNA is held: 39 bases, read in frame from base 1. The V end loses 10 bases and the J end loses 5 bases, and a stretch of 15 bases separates them. Per the germline V gene, SGHAT is the CDR1 and FQNNGV is the CDR2. The data were taken from a study of T cell responses to AZD1222 COVID-19 vaccine (dated by TCRdb to about 2021). Context from the whole study: AZD1222 recipients whose second dose came at about 4 weeks and those whose second dose came at about 12 weeks were combined into one group, since spike-specific TCR depth and breadth did not differ between the two schedules. A total of under 250 trial participants underwent TCR sequencing, of whom around 210 had received two doses of AZD1222 and about 25 had received two doses of the MenACWY control vaccine. Trial participants were enrolled by age into subgroups of 18-55, 56-69 and 70-plus years, and around 140, 26 and 57 TCR-sequenced participants, respectively, were included in these subgroups.

Reading the label with the study, this specimen's time point is: baseline before first vaccination. The vaccinee samples were drawn from two UK trials, COV001 and COV002, one of which was a single-blind randomized controlled phase 2/3 trial testing AZD1222 (ChAdOx1 nCoV-19) in healthy adults. For TCRbeta chain sequencing, PBMC samples were collected from trial participants at day 0 and at day 28 after the second dose. The CDR3 regions of human TCRbeta chains were analyzed by immunosequencing. Turning to the authors' computational methods: TCRs in the repertoires were matched against a reference library of SARS-CoV-2-specific TCRs that had been generated with the MIRA antigen-specificity platform. Breadth was defined as the fraction of unique TCRs that were SARS-CoV-2-associated. Depth was defined as the fraction of total T cells that were SARS-CoV-2-associated. Each spike-specific TCR was assigned to its reactive spike region and to a CD4 or CD8 class using the MIRA data. Log10-transformed breadth and depth values were compared by one-way ANOVA with Sidak's multiple comparisons tests. The clones in this table, taken by TCRdb from immuneACCESS, are in-frame only. Not every clone is retained; where verified, under half of the shortfall comes from an unresolved V gene, and the cause of the rest is unknown. V and J calls and clone size are those listed in that table; D and trimming were worked out from the DNA. Present in this sample are more than 140,000 clones, more than 75% of which were seen just once. The biggest ten clones account for 5% of the sample.

Study-wide findings and limitations: Vaccine-associated CD4 TCRs spanned the whole spike protein, with dominant responses in regions 160-218 and 743-854. Because no day 14 peak-response samples were available, repertoires were characterized only after the peak T cell response. In the small 56-69-year group, the increase in depth fell short of significance, most likely because of low power. Epitopes outside the regions mutated in the B.1.351 and B.1.1.7 variants were reportedly recognized by nearly half of the unique spike-specific TCRs. A significant rise in spike-specific TCR breadth and depth was observed after two AZD1222 doses relative to day 0 and relative to MenACWY recipients. Conclusions about previously exposed vaccinees are limited because only six or seven AZD1222 recipients were SARS-CoV-2 seropositive at baseline. Most participants were white British and females outnumbered males, and the authors suggested that clonal diversity may have been underestimated.

The TCR originated in an adult in good health. This sample comprised peripheral blood, obtained on day 0 of AZD1222 vaccination. Recombination linked TRBV11-2 to TRBJ1-3; no confident D gene assignment can be made. CDR3 sequence: CATSAAERNTIYF. The nucleotide sequence reads TGTGCCACCTCGGCGGCGGAGAGAAACACCATATATTTT. The full variable domain, completed from the reference TRBV11-2 and TRBJ1-3 proteins outside the CDR3, reads EAGVAQSPRYKIIEKRQSVAFWCNPISGHATLYWYQQILGQGPKLLIQFQNNGVVDDSQLPKDRFSAERLKGVDSTLKIQPAKLEDSAVYLCATSAAERNTIYFGEGSWLTVV.